This T cell receptor beta chain was obtained from a study of T-cell reconstitution after alpha-beta-depleted transplantation in children. Broader study findings: The origin of alpha-beta T cells about two months after transplant was reportedly several hundred expanded graft clones. Surviving recipient T cells and thymic progenitors underlay high day-60 TCRbeta diversity in some patients. Fresh T-cell production supplied most of the T-cell counts and diversity seen one year after transplant.

V lost 4 bases and J 4 bases, leaving 16 bases between the germline ends. This CDR3 has 16 amino acids. Germline CDR1 and CDR2: KGHSH and LQKENI. In the case of this clonotype: Its antigen remains unidentified.

The TCRbeta library was prepared with unique molecular identifiers. TCRdb reanalysed the PCR reads using MiXCR and keeps one entry per CDR3 protein. The sample records a few hundred thousand distinct CDR3 sequences, about a quarter being singletons. The origin of this receptor is a boy under three years old with Wiskott-Aldrich syndrome, due to receive a stem cell transplant. The chain recombines TRBV18 with TRBJ2-2; the D gene is possibly TRBD1 (6 bases). This sample comprised PBMCs, obtained before TCRalphabeta/CD19-depleted stem cell transplant. CDR3 loop: CASSQLGTRGTGELFF. DNA of the CDR3: TGTGCCAGCTCACAATTAGGGACACGCGGCACCGGGGAGCTGTTTTTT.